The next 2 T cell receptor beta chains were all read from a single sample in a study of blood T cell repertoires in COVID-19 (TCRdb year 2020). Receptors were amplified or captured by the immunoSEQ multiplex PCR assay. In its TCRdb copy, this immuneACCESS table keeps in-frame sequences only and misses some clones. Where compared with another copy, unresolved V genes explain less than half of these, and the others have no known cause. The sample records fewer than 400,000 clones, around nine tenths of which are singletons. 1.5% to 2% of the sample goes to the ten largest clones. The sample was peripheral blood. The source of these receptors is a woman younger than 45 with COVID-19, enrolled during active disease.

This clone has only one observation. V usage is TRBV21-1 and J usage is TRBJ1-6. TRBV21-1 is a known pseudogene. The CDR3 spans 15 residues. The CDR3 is CASSKSRETNSPLHF. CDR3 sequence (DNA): TGTGCCAGCAGCAAATCGAGGGAAACCAATTCACCCCTCCACTTT.

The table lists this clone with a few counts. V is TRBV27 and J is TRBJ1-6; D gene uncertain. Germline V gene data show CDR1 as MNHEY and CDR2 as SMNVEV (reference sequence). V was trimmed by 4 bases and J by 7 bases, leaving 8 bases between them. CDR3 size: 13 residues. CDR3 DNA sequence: TGTGCCAGCAGTTCGACTTGGAATTCACCCCTCCACTTT. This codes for CASSSTWNSPLHF.